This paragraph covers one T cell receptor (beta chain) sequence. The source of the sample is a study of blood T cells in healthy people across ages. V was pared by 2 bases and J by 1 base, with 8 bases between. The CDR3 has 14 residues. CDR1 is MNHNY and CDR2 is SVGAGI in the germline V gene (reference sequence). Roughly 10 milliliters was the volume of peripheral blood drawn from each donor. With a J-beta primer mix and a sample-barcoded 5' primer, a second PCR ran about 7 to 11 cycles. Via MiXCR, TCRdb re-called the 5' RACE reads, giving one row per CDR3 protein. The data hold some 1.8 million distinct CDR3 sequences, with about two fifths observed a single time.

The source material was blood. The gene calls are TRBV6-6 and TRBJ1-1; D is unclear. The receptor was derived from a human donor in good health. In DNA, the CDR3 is TGTGCCAGCAGTTACGGGCGGTCGAACACTGAAGCTTTCTTT. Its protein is CASSYGRSNTEAFF.